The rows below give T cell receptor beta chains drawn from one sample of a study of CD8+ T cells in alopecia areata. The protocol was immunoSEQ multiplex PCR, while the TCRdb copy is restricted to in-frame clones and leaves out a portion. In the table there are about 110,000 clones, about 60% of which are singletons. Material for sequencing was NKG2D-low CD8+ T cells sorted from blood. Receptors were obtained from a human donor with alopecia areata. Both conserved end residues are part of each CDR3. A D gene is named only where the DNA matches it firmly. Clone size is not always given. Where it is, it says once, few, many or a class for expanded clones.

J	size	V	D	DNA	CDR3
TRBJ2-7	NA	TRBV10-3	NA	TGTGCCATCAGTGGAACTTCAGGGGCCGTACCCTACGAGCAGTACTTC	CAISGTSGAVPYEQYF
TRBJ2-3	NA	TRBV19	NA	TGTGCCAGTAGTATAGATCCCAGCCCAGATACGCAGTATTTT	CASSIDPSPDTQYF
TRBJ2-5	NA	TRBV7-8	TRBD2	TGTGCCAGCAGCTTAGAGGCTAGCGGGAGGGCCCAAGAGACCCAGTACTTC	CASSLEASGRAQETQYF
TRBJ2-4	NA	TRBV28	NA	TGTGCCAGCAGTCCTCCCCGTGGAGGGCCCAAAAACATTCAGTACTTC	CASSPPRGGPKNIQYF
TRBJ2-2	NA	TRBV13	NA	TGTGCCAGCACCCCGGGAGCGCACACCGGGGAGCTGTTTTTT	CASTPGAHTGELFF
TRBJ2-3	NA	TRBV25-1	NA	TGTGCCAGCAGTGAACCATTGGTAGATACGCAGTATTTT	CASSEPLVDTQYF
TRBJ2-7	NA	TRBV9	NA	TGTGCCAGCAGCGTAGAGGGGCAGGGGAGCGACGAGCAGTACTTC	CASSVEGQGSDEQYF
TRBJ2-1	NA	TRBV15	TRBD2	TGTGCCACCGGACTAGGGTCCAATGAGCAGTTCTTC	CATGLGSNEQFF
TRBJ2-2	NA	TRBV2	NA	TGTGCCAGCCGGTGGGACACCGGGGAGCTGTTTTTT	CASRWDTGELFF
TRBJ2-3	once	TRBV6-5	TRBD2	TGTGCCACTTGCTGGGGGGGTCGCGACACAGATACGCAGTATTTT	CATCWGGRDTDTQYF
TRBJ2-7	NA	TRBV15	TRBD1	TGTGCCACCAGCAGAGATTCGGGGACAGGTTATAAACCGTACTTC	CATSRDSGTGYKPYF
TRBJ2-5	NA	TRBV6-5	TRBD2	TGTGCCAGCAGTTACTCCCTGACTAGCGGCCAAGAGACCCAGTACTTC	CASSYSLTSGQETQYF
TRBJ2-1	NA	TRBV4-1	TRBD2	TGCGCCAGCAGCCAAGGTAGCGGGAGGTTCCATGAGCAGTTCTTC	CASSQGSGRFHEQFF
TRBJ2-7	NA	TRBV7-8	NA	TGTGCCAGCAGCTTCCGCAGGTCCTACGAGCAGTACTTC	CASSFRRSYEQYF
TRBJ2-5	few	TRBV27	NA	TGTGCCAGCAGTTTATCCCCCAGGGGCGATCGGGAGACCCAGTACTTC	CASSLSPRGDRETQYF
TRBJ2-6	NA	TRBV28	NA	TGTGCCAGCAGTATCTCTGGGGCCAACGTCCTGACTTTC	CASSISGANVLTF
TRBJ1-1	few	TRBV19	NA	TGTGCCAGTACTGAATTGGGGGGCGGCAATGAAGCTTTCTTT	CASTELGGGNEAFF
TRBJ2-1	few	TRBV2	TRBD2	TGTGCCAGCAGTGAATGGGGACTGGCTAGCGGGAGGGACTTGAATGAGCAGTTCTTC	CASSEWGLASGRDLNEQFF
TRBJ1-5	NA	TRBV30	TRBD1	TGTGCCTGGAGTGTGACAGGGTATCAGCCCCAGCATTTT	CAWSVTGYQPQHF
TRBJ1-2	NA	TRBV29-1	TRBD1	TGCAGCTCGGGACAGGGCTATGGCTACACCTTC	CSSGQGYGYTF
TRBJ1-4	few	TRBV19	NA	TGTGCCAGTAGTATAAAAGGGATTACAACTAATGAAAAACTGTTTTTT	CASSIKGITTNEKLFF
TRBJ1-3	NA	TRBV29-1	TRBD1	TGCAGCGTGTGGGACAGTGGCTCTGGAAACACCATATATTTT	CSVWDSGSGNTIYF
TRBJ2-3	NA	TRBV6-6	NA	TGTGCCAGCAGCCCAACCTATACGCAGTATTTT	CASSPTYTQYF
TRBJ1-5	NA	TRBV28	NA	TGTGCCAGCAGTTTAGGGCCAGGCAATCAGCCCCAGCATTTT	CASSLGPGNQPQHF
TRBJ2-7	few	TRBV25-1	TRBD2	TGTGCCAGCGCCTTACTAGCGGACGAGCAGTACTTC	CASALLADEQYF
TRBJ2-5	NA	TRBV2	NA	TGTGCCAGCACCGAGGGAGGCCTGAGTGAGACCCAGTACTTC	CASTEGGLSETQYF
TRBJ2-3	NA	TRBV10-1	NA	TGCGCCAGCAGTGGAGGAGATACGCAGTATTTT	CASSGGDTQYF
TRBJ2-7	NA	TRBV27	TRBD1	TGTGCCAGCAGTTTAAAGGGGGCTATCTTCTACGAGCAGTACTTC	CASSLKGAIFYEQYF
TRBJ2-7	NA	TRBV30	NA	TGTGCCTGGAGCGGCGTGGGGAGAATCTTCCGAGGCTACGAGCAGTACTTC	CAWSGVGRIFRGYEQYF
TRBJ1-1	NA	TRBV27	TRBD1	TGTGCCAGCAGTTTTGTCACAGGGGGCACTGAAGCTTTCTTT	CASSFVTGGTEAFF
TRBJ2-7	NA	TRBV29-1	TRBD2	TGCAGCGTTGGAGCGGGAAGCTCCTACGAGCAGTACTTC	CSVGAGSSYEQYF
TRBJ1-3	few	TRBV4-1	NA	TGCGCCAGCAGCCTGACAGATCCTGGAAACACCATATATTTT	CASSLTDPGNTIYF
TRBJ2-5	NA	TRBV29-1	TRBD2	TGCAGCGTTCGGCCTAGCGGGAGGGCTTGGGAGACCCAGTACTTC	CSVRPSGRAWETQYF
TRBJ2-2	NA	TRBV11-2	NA	TGTGCCAGCAGCTTAGATCCCCCGGGGGCGCGCGGGGAGCTGTTTTTT	CASSLDPPGARGELFF
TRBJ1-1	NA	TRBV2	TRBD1	TGTGCCAGCAGTGGTCGGGACAGGGTCGCTTGGACTGAAGCTTTCTTT	CASSGRDRVAWTEAFF
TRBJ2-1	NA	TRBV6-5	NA	TGTGCCAGCAGTTACTCGGGGAGTCCCCACTACAATGAGCAGTTCTTC	CASSYSGSPHYNEQFF
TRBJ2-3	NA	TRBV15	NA	TGTGCCACCAGTGGAGCCGGGAAGGTTACGCAGTATTTT	CATSGAGKVTQYF
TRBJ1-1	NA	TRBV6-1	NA	TGTGCCAGCAGTGAAGCGAAGCAGAGATTTCTCACTGAAGCTTTCTTT	CASSEAKQRFLTEAFF
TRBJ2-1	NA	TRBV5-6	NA	TGTGCCAGCAGCCCTGGGACCACCAATGAGCAGTTCTTC	CASSPGTTNEQFF
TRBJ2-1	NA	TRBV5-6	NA	TGTGCCAGCACCCCACCAGGGGTTGGCTACAATGAGCAGTTCTTC	CASTPPGVGYNEQFF
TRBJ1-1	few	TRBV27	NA	TGTGCCAGCAGTTTAACCCCCCGGACTGAAGCTTTCTTT	CASSLTPRTEAFF
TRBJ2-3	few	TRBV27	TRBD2	TGTGCCAGCAGTTTATTAGCAGGTGGACTAGCGGGAGTCGCAGTCACAGATACGCAGTATTTT	CASSLLAGGLAGVAVTDTQYF
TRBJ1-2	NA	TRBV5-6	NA	TGTGCCAGCATGGCCAGTAACTATGGCTACACCTTC	CASMASNYGYTF
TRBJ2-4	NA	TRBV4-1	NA	TGCGCCAGCAGCCAAGATCCCATTACCAAAAACATTCAGTACTTC	CASSQDPITKNIQYF
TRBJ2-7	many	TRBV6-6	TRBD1	TGTGCCAGCAGTTACCCGGGACAGGGGGAGTACTTC	CASSYPGQGEYF
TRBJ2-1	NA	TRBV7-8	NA	TGTGCCAGCAGCAAGGGACTCGACAATGAGCAGTTCTTC	CASSKGLDNEQFF
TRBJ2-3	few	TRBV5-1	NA	TGCGCCAGCAGCTTGGCTGCGACGCTCACAGATACGCAGTATTTT	CASSLAATLTDTQYF
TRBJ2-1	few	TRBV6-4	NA	TGTGCCAGCAGTGAGGACTCGAACTCCTACAATGAGCAGTTCTTC	CASSEDSNSYNEQFF
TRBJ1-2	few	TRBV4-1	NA	TGCGCCAGCAGCCAAATAGAGGGTATAAACTATGGCTACACCTTC	CASSQIEGINYGYTF
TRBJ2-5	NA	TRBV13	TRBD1	TGTGCCAGCAGCTTAGGCCCCTCGAGCAGGGGGCCCATCCAAGAGACCCAGTACTTC	CASSLGPSSRGPIQETQYF
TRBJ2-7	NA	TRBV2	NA	TGTGCCAGCACTCGGACGGGTGAGCAGTACTTC	CASTRTGEQYF
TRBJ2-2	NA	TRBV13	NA	TGTGCCAGCAGCGCGGTATTCACCGGGGAGCTGTTTTTT	CASSAVFTGELFF
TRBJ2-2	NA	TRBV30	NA	TGTGCCTGGAGTGTACTAGGGCCAGGGAACACCGGGGAGCTGTTTTTT	CAWSVLGPGNTGELFF
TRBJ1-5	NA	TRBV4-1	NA	TGCGCCAGCAGCCAAGGGGACGGATATCAGCCCCAGCATTTT	CASSQGDGYQPQHF
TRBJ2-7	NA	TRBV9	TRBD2	TGTGCCAGCAGCGAACTAGCGGGAGCGTTCTACGAGCAGTACTTC	CASSELAGAFYEQYF
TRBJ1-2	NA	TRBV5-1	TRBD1	TGCGCCAGCAGCCCGGGGACAGGGACGGGCTATGGCTACACCTTC	CASSPGTGTGYGYTF
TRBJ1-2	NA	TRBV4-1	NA	TGCGCCAGCAGCCAAGAGACCAGGGCGTTCGATGGCTACACCTTC	CASSQETRAFDGYTF